This T cell receptor delta chain was documented in a study of fetal and pediatric gammadelta thymocytes (dated 2022 in TCRdb). Background for the entire study: Previously published data and newly generated, unpublished data were combined in the bulk gammadelta thymocyte repertoires, which were used to strengthen a single-cell study of gammadelta thymocyte development. Previously published data (refs 27,28) and unpublished data were combined in the bulk gammadelta thymocyte repertoires. Bulk TCR repertoire data were added to increase subject numbers and strengthen the CDR3 publicity analysis. In total, the bulk gammadelta thymocyte repertoire set covered around 10 subjects, made up of 7 pediatric thymus donors and 3 fetal thymus donors.

Via the germline V gene, CDR1 is GEAIGNYY and CDR2 EKD. Trimming at the junction amounts to 0 bases on V and 0 bases on J, and the germline ends lie 11 bases apart. Including the terminal cysteine and phenylalanine, the CDR3 comprises 18 residues. Of all the DNA, just the CDR3 is kept, 54 bases in frame from base 1. For staining, thymocytes received Zombie NIR viability dye along with antibodies against CD3 (UCHT1), TCRgammadelta (11F2), TCRVgamma9 (IMMU360) and TCRVdelta2 (IMMU389). From human fetal and pediatric thymuses, sorted Vgamma9Vdelta2 and nonVgamma9Vdelta2 gammadelta thymocytes were used to generate bulk TRD and TRG CDR3 repertoires separately. Pediatric thymus tissue was obtained in Belgium from children undergoing cardiac surgery. Pediatric thymus donors in the study were aged between roughly 1 and 12 years. Thymic cell suspensions were made from fetal and post-natal thymuses as previously described. Vgamma9Vdelta2 thymocytes were sorted as cells that were CD3+ gammadeltaTCR+ Vgamma9+ Vdelta2+. Cell sorting was done on a FACS Aria III cell sorter (BD Biosciences).

This clone showed up just once. Its antigen is currently not known. No per-base quality is available; no much larger clone lies one base away. One read alone is a weak basis. The run used an Illumina MiSeq. The study's processing was this. To analyze publicity, the Vgamma9Vdelta2 and nonVgamma9Vdelta2 bulk CDR3 files from each subject were merged so that every subject had one combined repertoire. CDR3 publicity was scored from 0 to 19 by checking each amino acid sequence across 9 single-cell datasets and 10 or so bulk repertoires, using base R and dplyr. In TCRdb, clones were called once more from the public reads by CATT, and rows of identical DNA were later combined. The authors' filters were not applied to this entry. The sample table shows 150 to 200 delta-chain clones, and 9.5% to 10% are seen once. 98% to 99% of the sample is held by the ten biggest clonotypes. General study outcomes and caveats: Compared with post-natal repertoires, fetal gammadelta thymocyte repertoires were previously reported to be enriched for TRDV2, TRGV8 and TRGV9 usage, low N additions and public CDR3s.

Specimen: Vgamma9Vdelta2 gamma-delta T cells from the thymus. This specimen's cell subset or site label, interpreted: sorted CD3+gammadeltaTCR+Vgamma9+Vdelta2+ thymocytes. The chain joins TRDV2 to TRDJ3; no confident D gene assignment can be made. TCRdb offers no J gene call, so here the DNA was matched to germline to obtain one. The source is a child who underwent cardiac surgery and was recorded as healthy. At the DNA level, the sequence is TGTGCCTGTGACACCGTGGATTCTCCCTCCTGGGACACCCGACAGATGTTTTTC. Its protein product is CACDTVDSPSWDTRQMFF.